This TCR beta chain appears in the sequencing data of a study of Ad26.COV2.S vaccination and SARS-CoV-2 variants. A remark on this clone: Its antigen is not identified.

Sequenced by immunoSEQ multiplex PCR; TCRdb stores in-frame clones only, minus some. Among a few hundred thousand clones, approximately 90% were seen once, and the ten largest hold more than 10%. V was pared by 5 bases and J by 1 base, with 12 bases between. CDR3 length: 14 amino acids. The germline V gene has CDR1 SEHNR and CDR2 FQNEAQ (reference sequence). General study findings and limits: Post-vaccination spike-specific CD8+ and CD4+ T cell responses reportedly had substantial breadth. Non-spike TCR breadth did not differ much between vaccine and placebo recipients.

The treatment: 15 to 20 received Ad26.COV2.S at low or high dose, single or two shots; roughly five received placebo; per-sample allocation not given. Specimen acquisition occurred on day 63 following the initial vaccine or placebo injection. Wuhan-strain SARS-CoV-2 spike was expressed by the Ad26 vector that made up the vaccine. Sample: peripheral blood, taken in a trial of Ad26.COV2.S vaccine versus placebo. The receptor was derived from a person between 18 and 60 years old who received the Ad26.COV2.S COVID-19 vaccine or a placebo. The chain employs TRBV7-9 and TRBJ2-7; D may correspond to TRBD1 or TRBD2 (5 bases each). Here the CDR3 reads CASSNPGRSYEQYF. In DNA, the CDR3 is TGTGCCAGCAGCAACCCGGGACGGTCCTACGAGCAGTACTTC.